Presented here are 31 T cell receptor beta chains from one specimen sequenced in a study of blood T cells in healthy people across ages. The second PCR ran about 6 to 12 cycles with a sample-barcoded 5' primer and J-beta primers. Via MiXCR, TCRdb re-called the 5' RACE reads, giving one row per CDR3 protein. The sample gives about 770,000 distinct CDR3 sequences, about 42% of which show up once; about 21% is in the top ten. The sample taken for sequencing was blood. These receptor sequences come from a man aged 55 to 70 in good health.

The chain joins TRBV5-6 to TRBJ2-4; TRBD1 aligns across 7 bases. With the DNA end fitting TRBJ2-7 better, the J assignment may be wrong. Germline V gene data show CDR1 as SGHDT and CDR2 as YYEEEE. The CDR3 contains 15 residues. The CDR3 sequence is CASSFSPGQPYEQYF. CDR3 in DNA: TGTGCCAGCAGCTTCTCACCGGGACAGCCCTACGAGCAGTACTTC.

This chain joins TRBV12-3 or TRBV12-4 and TRBJ1-6; D is ambiguous. V was clipped by 4 bases and J by 5 bases, with 12 bases between them. The CDR3 sequence is 15 residues long. CDR3 bases: TGTGCCAGCAGTTCTAACCGCCGGAATAATTCACCCCTCCACTTT. It yields the protein CASSSNRRNNSPLHF.

The chain combines TRBV18 with TRBJ2-5, with D maybe TRBD2 (5 bases). Germline loops: CDR1 KGHSH, CDR2 LQKENI. The length of the CDR3 is 15 residues. V gave up 3 bases and J gave up 2 bases, with 13 bases separating them. CDR3 DNA sequence: TGTGCCAGCTCACCTTTGCCGGGGTCACAAGAGACCCAGTACTTC. Translated: CASSPLPGSQETQYF. The variable domain in full, completed from reference TRBV18 and TRBJ2-5, reads NAGVMQNPRHLVRRRGQEARLRCSPMKGHSHVYWYRQLPEEGLKFMVYLQKENIIDESGMPKERFSAEFPKEGPSILRIQQVVRGDSAAYFCASSPLPGSQETQYFGPGTRLLVL.

The V call is TRBV3-1, the J call TRBJ2-1; TRBD2 aligns across 13 bases. From germline, CDR1 is LGHDT and CDR2 YNNKEL (reference sequence). This CDR3 contains 21 residues. J gave up 8 bases and V 2 bases, and 21 bases lay outside the gene matches. CDR3 sequence (DNA): TGTGCCAGCAGCCAATCAACGTATTCGGAACTAGCGGGGGGGCCGGACGATGAGCAGTTCTTC. Its translation: CASSQSTYSELAGGPDDEQFF.

This clonotype was picked up a small number of times. V and J are TRBV2 and TRBJ1-2, with D possibly being TRBD1 (5 bases). The germline V gene encodes CDR1 SNHLY and CDR2 FYNNEI. CDR3 size: 15 residues. V lost 2 bases and J 2 bases, leaving 12 bases between the germline ends. The CDR3 reads CASSETPGNNYGYTF. For the CDR3, the DNA is TGTGCCAGCAGTGAAACCCCAGGGAACAACTATGGCTACACCTTC.

This sequence joins TRBV7-2 and TRBJ2-1; 7 positions agree with TRBD1. Per the germline V gene, CDR1 is SGHTA and CDR2 is FQGNSA. This CDR3 is 19 amino acids long. Trimming at V came to 2 bases and at J to 6 bases, leaving 19 bases not matched to a gene. The CDR3 is CASSLKLGHRNTGVNEQFF. The DNA of the CDR3 is TGTGCCAGCAGCTTAAAGTTGGGCCACCGGAATACAGGGGTCAATGAGCAGTTCTTC.

V and J are TRBV6-5 and TRBJ2-7; unclear D gene. The J call is doubtful: the DNA matches TRBJ2-5 better. Looked up from germline, CDR1 is MNHEY and CDR2 is SVGAGI. The CDR3 covers 12 residues. The CDR3 here is CAVKGLGETQYF. DNA of the CDR3: TGTGCCGTAAAGGGCTTGGGGGAGACCCAGTACTTC.

This clonotype appeared a few times. The CDR3 bases are TGTGCCAGCCCTTCAACAGGGGACACTGAAGCTTTCTTT. Translating it yields CASPSTGDTEAFF. The chain carries TRBV27 and TRBJ1-1; 7 bases align to TRBD1. There are 13 residues in the CDR3. Germline CDR1 and CDR2: MNHEY and SMNVEV (reference sequence). V lost 8 bases, J lost 3 bases, and 6 bases stayed unmatched.

This rearrangement joins TRBV6-6 to TRBJ2-2, with TRBD2 matching over 10 bases. CDR3 size: 16 residues. Germline V gives CDR1 MNHNY, CDR2 SVGAGI (reference sequence). Trimming removed 7 bases from V and 0 bases from J; junction bases left unmatched: 5. DNA for the CDR3: TGTGCCAGCAAACCAGCGGGGGGGACGAACACCGGGGAGCTGTTTTTT. Protein: CASKPAGGTNTGELFF.

This clonotype was counted only a few times. V and J are TRBV3-1 and TRBJ2-4; a possible D gene is TRBD1 (6 bases). Trimming took off 1 base at V and 1 base at J, with 11 bases between the two ends. The CDR3 totals 16 residues. Per germline, CDR1 LGHDT and CDR2 YNNKEL (reference sequence). This CDR3 is CASSQGYRDAKNIQYF. The CDR3, as DNA: TGTGCCAGCAGCCAAGGATACAGGGATGCCAAAAACATTCAGTACTTC.

The gene calls are TRBV7-2 and TRBJ2-4, with a tentative D call TRBD2 (6 bases). Trimming removed 6 bases from V and 3 bases from J, with 18 bases in between. The CDR3 is 16 amino acids. CDR1 is SGHTA, CDR2 FQGNSA, per germline. CDR3 DNA sequence: TGTGCCAGCAGTCCTGAGGGCGGGAAGGGCAAAAACATTCAGTACTTC. Protein product: CASSPEGGKGKNIQYF.

This clonotype was seen a handful of times. This chain joins TRBV12-3 or TRBV12-4 and TRBJ2-1; perhaps TRBD1 as D (5 bases). V was pared by 6 bases and J by 4 bases, with 16 bases between. The CDR3 contains 15 residues. Here the CDR3 reads CASSPGQAEYNEQFF. In nucleotides, the CDR3 is TGTGCCAGCAGCCCCGGACAAGCTGAATACAATGAGCAGTTCTTC.

The J gene is TRBJ1-3, the V gene TRBV30; no clear D gene. Trimming took 5 bases from V and 4 from J, leaving 12 bases between them. The CDR3 covers 13 residues. Germline loops: CDR1 GTSNPN, CDR2 SVGIG (reference sequence). The CDR3 DNA reads TGTGCCTGGTCTAGGACGAGAGGAAACACCATATATTTT. It yields the protein CAWSRTRGNTIYF.

The rearrangement uses TRBV20-1 and TRBJ1-2, with 12 bases lining up with TRBD1. This CDR3 is built from 15 residues. V lost 5 bases to trimming and J lost 1 base; unmatched junction nucleotides: 5. Germline loops: CDR1 DFQATT, CDR2 SNEGSKA (reference sequence). The CDR3 bases are TGCAGTGCTTCCGGGACAGGGGGCGTTAACTATGGCTACACCTTC. It yields the protein CSASGTGGVNYGYTF.

The chain joins TRBV12-3 or TRBV12-4 to TRBJ2-3, with 8 nucleotides matching TRBD1. The CDR3 is 13 amino acids. With V trimmed by 5 bases and J by 6 bases, 4 bases remained unmatched. The CDR3 DNA is TGTGCCAGCAGTCGGACAGGGTACGATACGCAGTATTTT. It codes for CASSRTGYDTQYF.

Of note for this clonotype: Germline and junction disagree at one end, which may indicate a read error. This chain links TRBV7-9 with TRBJ1-2; D not certain. The germline gives CDR1 SEHNR, CDR2 FQNEAQ (reference sequence). The CDR3 covers 14 residues. The CDR3 is CAGSLSGYNYGYTF. For the CDR3, the DNA is TGTGCCGGCAGCCTAAGTGGCTATAACTATGGCTACACCTTC.

CDR3 DNA: TGCGCCAGCAGCTCAGACAGGGGGCGAGCTTTCTTT. Translated: CASSSDRGRAFF. The gene calls are TRBV5-1 and TRBJ1-1; TRBD1 agrees at 10 bases. The germline V gene encodes CDR1 SGHRS and CDR2 YFSETQ. The CDR3 spans 12 residues. Trimming at V came to 3 bases and at J to 10 bases, leaving 3 bases not matched to a gene.

The CDR3 coding sequence is TGTGCCAGCCCCAAAAATCAGCAGGATACGCAGTATTTT. Its translation: CASPKNQQDTQYF. This chain links TRBV6-2 or TRBV6-3 with TRBJ2-3, with D uncertain. With 8 bases removed from V and 6 bases from J, the gap between germline ends came to 15 bases. CDR1 is MNHEY and CDR2 is SVGEGT in the germline V gene. The CDR3 spans 13 residues.

The chain carries TRBV12-3 or TRBV12-4 and TRBJ1-1; 7 bases align to TRBD1. CDR3 length equals 13 residues. V lost 7 bases and J lost 3; bases outside the gene matches: 5. The CDR3 sequence: CASTRTGDTEAFF. CDR3 coding DNA: TGTGCCAGCACCAGAACAGGGGACACTGAAGCTTTCTTT.

Turning to this clonotype: Germline and junction disagree at one end, which may indicate a read error. The gene calls are TRBV9 and TRBJ2-5; D unresolved. The CDR3 runs 13 residues. Per germline, CDR1 SGDLS and CDR2 YYNGEE. CDR3 region: CVSSPRSGETQYF. In DNA, the CDR3 is TGTGTCAGCAGCCCACGGAGTGGAGAGACCCAGTACTTC.

The V and J genes are TRBV10-2 and TRBJ2-5, with D tentatively TRBD1 (6 bases). The CDR3 runs 14 residues. Looked up from germline, CDR1 is WSHSY and CDR2 is SAAADI. The ends were cut back, 5 bases at V and 11 bases at J, with 21 bases in the middle. CDR3 DNA: TGCGCCAGCAGTACAGGGTGGGTCGGCAATGAGCAGTACTTC. Its translation is CASSTGWVGNEQYF.

This clonotype was counted ten times or more. The chain has TRBV9 and TRBJ2-7; 7 bases are shared with TRBD1. Germline assignment: CDR1 SGDLS and CDR2 YYNGEE. With 4 bases clipped from V and 2 bases from J, the junction kept 12 bases outside the gene matches. The CDR3 contains 16 residues. The CDR3 region is CASSISDRVGTYEQYF. Written as DNA, the CDR3 is TGTGCCAGCAGCATATCAGACAGGGTTGGGACCTACGAGCAGTACTTC.

The gene calls are TRBV20-1 and TRBJ2-7; 8 bases align to TRBD2. Looked up from germline, CDR1 is DFQATT and CDR2 is SNEGSKA (reference sequence). J lost 4 bases, V lost 0 bases, and 8 bases had no gene match. The CDR3 contains 15 residues. The DNA of the CDR3 is TGCAGTGCTAGAGACTACGTCGGCGGGGGGTACGAGCAGTACTTC. Protein product: CSARDYVGGGYEQYF.

The table lists this clonotype with a few counts. The chain couples TRBV6-5 to TRBJ2-1, with TRBD2 matching over 12 bases. The junction had 2 bases not matched to a gene; V was cut back by 0 bases and J by 5 bases. The CDR3 spans 16 residues. The germline CDR1 and CDR2 sequences are MNHEY and SVGAGI. The CDR3 is CASSYSRTSGDNEQFF. In nucleotides, the CDR3 is TGTGCCAGCAGTTACTCGAGGACTAGCGGGGACAATGAGCAGTTCTTC.

This chain links TRBV7-9 with TRBJ1-1, with unresolved D. This CDR3 contains 14 residues. CDR1 is SEHNR, CDR2 FQNEAQ, per germline (reference sequence). The V and J ends lost 7 bases and 1 base respectively, with 13 bases between them. CDR3 sequence (DNA): TGTGCCAGCACCCCTCCTCGGGGGAACACTGAAGCTTTCTTT. The encoded protein is CASTPPRGNTEAFF.

The CDR3 coding sequence is TGCGCCAGCAGCCGAGAGACAGGGTACGGGTACGAGCAGTACTTC. Translation gives CASSRETGYGYEQYF. The genes are TRBV4-3 and TRBJ2-7; TRBD1 aligns across 7 bases. V lost 4 bases to trimming and J lost 4 bases; unmatched junction nucleotides: 10. Germline V gene sequence: CDR1 LGHNA, CDR2 YSLEER. The CDR3 runs 15 residues.

The J gene is TRBJ2-3, the V gene TRBV25-1, with unresolved D. CDR1 MGHDK and CDR2 SYGVNS come from the germline V gene. The CDR3 consists of 11 residues. Trimming shortened V by 7 bases and J by 10 bases, and 12 bases separated the two germline ends. This CDR3 reads CASTMLSAQYF. CDR3 in DNA: TGTGCCAGCACAATGCTTTCGGCGCAGTATTTT.

This rearrangement joins TRBV5-1 to TRBJ2-7; no reliable D call. The CDR3 is 15 residues long. With 0 bases removed from V and 0 bases from J, the gap between germline ends came to 10 bases. The germline CDR1 and CDR2 sequences are SGHRS and YFSETQ. CDR3 sequence: CASSLVGLSSYEQYF. CDR3 sequence (DNA): TGCGCCAGCAGCTTGGTTGGGCTCAGCTCCTACGAGCAGTACTTC.

This clonotype was seen repeatedly, ten times or more. The chain joins TRBV4-1 to TRBJ1-1, with unresolved D. Trimming left V 5 bases short and J 1 base short, with 11 bases between. The CDR3 is 14 residues long. Germline V lookup: CDR1 MGHRA, CDR2 YSYEKL. CDR3 nucleotide sequence: TGCGCCAGCAGCAAGCCGCTCGGGAACACTGAAGCTTTCTTT. As protein: CASSKPLGNTEAFF.

The rearrangement links TRBV2 to TRBJ2-5; TRBD1 agrees at 7 bases. The CDR3 runs to 15 residues. The germline gives CDR1 SNHLY, CDR2 FYNNEI. Trimming removed 5 bases from V and 11 bases from J; junction bases left unmatched: 17. CDR3 sequence reads: CASSMIGAGGDEQYF. The CDR3, as DNA: TGTGCCAGCAGTATGATAGGTGCAGGGGGAGATGAGCAGTACTTC. The complete variable domain, with remaining parts taken from reference TRBV2 and TRBJ2-5, reads EPEVTQTPSHQVTQMGQEVILRCVPISNHLYFYWYRQILGQKVEFLVSFYNNEISEKSEIFDDQFSVERPDGSNFTLKIRSTKLEDSAMYFCASSMIGAGGDEQYFGPGTRLLVL.

J is TRBJ2-3 and V is TRBV5-1; TRBD2 aligns across 14 bases. CDR1 SGHRS and CDR2 YFSETQ come from the germline V gene. The trim removed 4 bases at V and 8 bases at J, leaving 9 bases unmatched. This CDR3 contains 16 residues. CDR3 loop: CASSPGTSGGGGTQYF. CDR3 nucleotides: TGCGCCAGCAGCCCCGGGACTAGCGGGGGTGGAGGTACGCAGTATTTT.